These 7 T cell receptor beta chains share one sample of origin, sequenced in a study of shared clonotypes between healthy human individuals. The method was immunoSEQ multiplex PCR; TCRdb's version includes in-frame clones alone and lacks a portion of them. The repertoire holds about 79,000 clones, with 62% as singletons. Sequenced: memory CD8+ T cells sorted from blood. Subset indicated: CD45RO+ cells pooled with CCR7-negative TemRA cells. These receptors came from a man aged 25-40 years in good health.

The sample holds many counts of this clone. This rearrangement joins TRBV7-9 to TRBJ1-5, with 8 positions matching TRBD1. The germline V gene has CDR1 SEHNR and CDR2 FQNEAQ (reference sequence). V shed 5 bases, J shed 3 bases, and the junction held 9 bases outside the gene matches. This CDR3 spans 16 amino acids. CDR3 coding DNA: TGTGCCAGCAGCCACGTCCAGGGGGCGGTCAATCAGCCCCAGCATTTT. Protein sequence: CASSHVQGAVNQPQHF. Full variable domain (outside the CDR3, taken from reference TRBV7-9 and TRBJ1-5): DTGVSQNPRHKITKRGQNVTFRCDPISEHNRLYWYRQTLGQGPEFLTYFQNEAQLEKSRLLSDRFSAERPKGSFSTLEIQRTEQGDSAMYLCASSHVQGAVNQPQHFGDGTRLSIL.

V gene TRBV5-1 combines with J gene TRBJ2-7; TRBD1 agrees at 7 bases. The CDR3 runs to 13 residues. Germline V lookup: CDR1 SGHRS, CDR2 YFSETQ. The J segment lost 2 bases and the V segment lost 5 bases, leaving 4 bases of the junction unmatched. This CDR3 reads CASSPQGAYEQYF. The CDR3 region has the DNA TGCGCCAGCAGTCCCCAGGGGGCCTACGAGCAGTACTTC. Supplemented by reference TRBV5-1 and TRBJ2-7, the full variable domain reads KAGVTQTPRYLIKTRGQQVTLSCSPISGHRSVSWYQQTPGQGLQFLFEYFSETQRNKGNFPGRFSGRQFSNSRSEMNVSTLELGDSALYLCASSPQGAYEQYFGPGTRLTVT.

This chain uses TRBV6-1 with TRBJ1-5, with D possibly being TRBD1 (6 bases). The germline gives CDR1 MNHNS, CDR2 SASEGT. The CDR3 contains 15 residues. Trimming cost V 6 bases and J 2 bases, with 14 bases left between them. CDR3 DNA sequence: TGTGCCAGCAGCCGGGGGCAGTCGGGCAATCAGCCCCAGCATTTT. Protein product: CASSRGQSGNQPQHF.

The CDR3 is CVRSLDSEESGDVDQPQHF. The DNA for the CDR3 is TGTGTCAGAAGCTTAGACTCGGAGGAATCAGGGGATGTAGATCAGCCCCAGCATTTT. V gene TRBV7-5 combines with J gene TRBJ1-5; TRBD1, the D gene given by the table, was not confirmed from the DNA. TRBV7-5 constitutes a pseudogene. The CDR3 runs 19 residues.

The gene calls are TRBV7-9 and TRBJ2-5; TRBD2 matches 9 bases. This CDR3 spans 17 amino acids. Germline CDR1 is SEHNR and CDR2 is FQNEAQ (reference sequence). With V trimmed by 2 bases and J by 2 bases, 9 bases remained unmatched. Written as DNA, the CDR3 is TGTGCCAGCAGCTTACCTAGACTAGCGGAAACTCAAGAGACCCAGTACTTC. Protein product: CASSLPRLAETQETQYF.

The chain has TRBV11-3 and TRBJ2-1; TRBD2 matches 10 bases. The CDR3 has 15 amino acids. The germline V gene has CDR1 SGHNT and CDR2 YENEEA. V gave up 8 bases and J gave up 5 bases; unmatched junction bases: 9. CDR3 in DNA: TGTGCCAGCCGAAAGCGGGAGGGCCTCGACAATGAGCAGTTCTTC. This encodes CASRKREGLDNEQFF. Filled out from reference TRBV11-3 and TRBJ2-1, the complete variable domain reads EAGVVQSPRYKIIEKKQPVAFWCNPISGHNTLYWYLQNLGQGPELLIRYENEEAVDDSQLPKDRFSAERLKGVDSTLKIQPAELGDSAVYLCASRKREGLDNEQFFGPGTRLTVL.

V and J are TRBV25-1 and TRBJ2-1, with TRBD1 matching over 9 bases. The junction had 8 bases not matched to a gene; V was cut back by 10 bases and J by 7 bases. The CDR3 sequence is 13 residues long. Germline V CDR1 and CDR2: MGHDK, SYGVNS. CDR3: CATTGGLANEQFF. The DNA of the CDR3 is TGTGCCACCACAGGGGGCCTCGCTAATGAGCAGTTCTTC.